These 21 T cell receptor beta chains share one sample of origin, sequenced in a study of Ad26.COV2.S vaccination and SARS-CoV-2 variants (dated by TCRdb to 2020 to 2023). Preparation of the library involved the immunoSEQ multiplex PCR assay. Drawn from immuneACCESS, this table holds only the in-frame rearrangements with V and J called that TCRdb kept. Clones are partly lost; checked studies trace under half to an unresolved V gene and leave the rest unexplained. The sample table records 300,000 to 500,000 clones; more than 85% of these occur just once. The ten largest clones take up more than 3% of the sample. The sample's treatment or condition label, in plain terms: about 20 received Ad26.COV2.S at low or high dose, single or two shots; 5 received placebo; per-sample allocation not given. For vaccine and placebo recipients, the sequenced repertoires came from samples collected on day 63 after the first injection.

Material: peripheral blood, obtained in a trial of Ad26.COV2.S vaccine versus placebo. These receptors all stem from a person aged 18-60 years who received the Ad26.COV2.S COVID-19 vaccine or a placebo.

This clone was seen only a few times. V usage is TRBV9 and J usage is TRBJ2-2, with D perhaps assigned TRBD1 or TRBD2 (5 bases each). Germline loops: CDR1 SGDLS, CDR2 YYNGEE. V was trimmed by 4 bases and J by 3 bases, leaving 13 bases between them. The CDR3 is 15 residues long. Written as DNA, the CDR3 is TGTGCCAGCAGCCCCGAGGGGTTTGACACCGGGGAGCTGTTTTTT. Its protein is CASSPEGFDTGELFF.

This chain links TRBV3-1 (or the pseudogene TRBV3-2) with TRBJ1-2; TRBD1 might be the D (6 bases). The length of the CDR3 is 15 residues. Germline V gives CDR1 LGHDT, CDR2 YNNKEL (reference sequence). V lost 1 base and J 6 bases, leaving 15 bases between the germline ends. CDR3 region: CASSQASKQGHGYTF. The CDR3 DNA sequence: TGTGCCAGCAGCCAAGCATCAAAACAGGGACATGGCTACACCTTC.

The V and J genes are TRBV29-1 and TRBJ2-5, with TRBD2 as a possible D gene (6 bases). Per germline, CDR1 SQVTM and CDR2 ANQGSEA. This CDR3 is 11 amino acids long. The V end lost 7 bases, the J end lost 5 bases, and 11 bases lay between the germline ends. The CDR3 DNA follows: TGCAGCGGCGGGACTTTGGAGACCCAGTACTTC. It yields the protein CSGGTLETQYF.

This sequence joins TRBV4-1 and TRBJ2-1; D assignment may be TRBD1 or TRBD2 (5 bases each). This CDR3 has 14 residues. Deletions cut 4 bases from V and 9 bases from J, with 16 bases between. CDR1 and CDR2 (germline): MGHRA, YSYEKL. CDR3 DNA: TGCGCCAGCAGCCCACATTCCCAGGGAGCTGAGCAGTTCTTC. It is translated as CASSPHSQGAEQFF.

This clone was recorded a few times. The V gene is TRBV6-1, the J gene TRBJ2-7, with D hard to call. The V gene's germline CDR1 is MNHNS and CDR2 SASEGT. This CDR3 spans 14 amino acids. V was cut by 1 base and J by 1 base, with 8 bases left in between. The chain's CDR3 is CASSEELQSYEQYF. The CDR3 DNA follows: TGTGCCAGCAGTGAAGAACTTCAGTCCTACGAGCAGTACTTC.

The J gene is TRBJ2-6, the V gene TRBV6-6, with TRBD1 identical over 8 bases. The CDR3 is 16 residues long. V was clipped by 2 bases and J by 2 bases; unmatched bases: 2. Germline CDR1 and CDR2: MNHNY and SVGAGI (reference sequence). In DNA form, the CDR3 reads TGTGCCAGCAGTTACCCAGGGGGCGCTGGGGCCAACGTCCTGACTTTC. Protein product: CASSYPGGAGANVLTF.

The V call is TRBV2, the J call TRBJ2-3, with D possibly TRBD2 on 5 matching bases. V lost 6 bases and J lost 6, with 13 bases in between. Germline V gives CDR1 SNHLY, CDR2 FYNNEI. This CDR3 contains 13 residues. The CDR3 DNA follows: TGTGCCAGCAGCAGCGGTCGGCGGGATACGCAGTATTTT. Translated, it gives CASSSGRRDTQYF. The variable domain in full, with the rest retrieved from reference TRBV2 and TRBJ2-3, is EPEVTQTPSHQVTQMGQEVILRCVPISNHLYFYWYRQILGQKVEFLVSFYNNEISEKSEIFDDQFSVERPDGSNFTLKIRSTKLEDSAMYFCASSSGRRDTQYFGPGTRLTVL.

The gene calls are TRBV7-2 and TRBJ2-2, with a weak D call TRBD1 (5 bases). V lost 6 bases to trimming and J lost 3 bases, with 11 bases between them. The germline gives CDR1 SGHTA, CDR2 FQGNSA. The CDR3 runs to 14 residues. The CDR3 DNA follows: TGTGCCAGCAGGATAATAGGGGACACCGGGGAGCTGTTTTTT. This codes for CASRIIGDTGELFF.

Written as DNA, the CDR3 is TGCGCCAGCAGCCGCACTATGAGCTCACAAGAGACCCAGTACTTC. Translated: CASSRTMSSQETQYF. The rearrangement joins TRBV5-1 to TRBJ2-5, with no clear D. V shed 4 bases and J shed 2 bases, with 15 bases lying between them. CDR3 size: 15 residues. The V gene's germline CDR1 is SGHRS and CDR2 YFSETQ.

This chain connects TRBV11-2 to TRBJ1-4; D unresolved. Germline CDR1 and CDR2: SGHAT and FQNNGV. This CDR3 is 13 amino acids long. V dropped 2 bases and J dropped 10 bases, with 11 bases sitting between them. CDR3 DNA sequence: TGTGCCAGCAGCTTAAGTGGCGGTGGAAAACTGTTTTTT. Its translation is CASSLSGGGKLFF.

The V call is TRBV7-2, the J call TRBJ2-1; 9 bases are shared with TRBD2. This CDR3 contains 16 residues. With V trimmed by 5 bases and J by 7 bases, 12 bases remained unmatched. The germline V gene has CDR1 SGHTA and CDR2 FQGNSA. CDR3 sequence reads: CASSLVAGAGGNEQFF. The CDR3 DNA sequence: TGTGCCAGCAGCCTTGTAGCGGGGGCAGGAGGTAATGAGCAGTTCTTC.

The chain employs TRBV2 and TRBJ1-5, with D hard to call. The ends were cut back, 2 bases at V and 7 bases at J, with 6 bases in the middle. CDR3 size: 12 residues. CDR1 and CDR2 from the germline V gene are SNHLY and FYNNEI. CDR3 in DNA: TGTGCCAGCAGTGAAACCATCCAGCCCCAGCATTTT. Protein sequence: CASSETIQPQHF.

V and J are TRBV5-8 and TRBJ1-6, with TRBD1 identical over 10 bases. CDR1 and CDR2 from the germline V gene are SGHTS and YDEGEE. Germline trimming cut 4 bases from V and 10 bases from J; bases unmatched to any gene: 8. The CDR3 consists of 15 residues. The CDR3 sequence: CASSATGGWGSPLHF. The DNA of the CDR3 is TGTGCCAGCAGCGCGACAGGGGGCTGGGGGTCACCCCTCCACTTT.

The rearrangement uses TRBV6-5 and TRBJ1-5; D is unresolved. The CDR3 has 15 amino acids. V was trimmed by 7 bases and J by 2 bases, leaving 15 bases between them. CDR1 and CDR2 from the germline V gene are MNHEY and SVGAGI. The CDR3, as DNA: TGTGCCAGCACCGGAGACCCGCTGGGCAATCAGCCCCAGCATTTT. Its translation: CASTGDPLGNQPQHF.

The chain recombines TRBV18 with TRBJ2-4; 7 nucleotides agree with TRBD1. Germline CDR1 is KGHSH and CDR2 is LQKENI. This CDR3 is 15 amino acids long. V lost 6 bases and J lost 2; bases outside the gene matches: 7. The CDR3 region has the DNA TGTGCCAGCTCCCCAGAACAGGGGACCAAAAACATTCAGTACTTC. Residues: CASSPEQGTKNIQYF. The full variable domain, its missing parts supplied by reference TRBV18 and TRBJ2-4, is NAGVMQNPRHLVRRRGQEARLRCSPMKGHSHVYWYRQLPEEGLKFMVYLQKENIIDESGMPKERFSAEFPKEGPSILRIQQVVRGDSAAYFCASSPEQGTKNIQYFGAGTRLSVL.

The genes are TRBV2 and TRBJ1-1, with 9 nucleotides matching TRBD1. The CDR3 has 15 residues. With V trimmed by 5 bases and J by 1 base, 5 bases remained unmatched. Germline CDR1 is SNHLY and CDR2 is FYNNEI. CDR3 loop: CASSPRDRENTEAFF. CDR3 sequence (DNA): TGTGCCAGCAGTCCCAGGGACAGGGAGAACACTGAAGCTTTCTTT.

V is TRBV19 and J is TRBJ1-2, with D possibly matching TRBD1 (6 bases). Between the trimmed V and J ends, which lost 3 bases and 5 bases, there was a span of 22 bases. The CDR3 consists of 17 residues. Germline values: CDR1 LNHDA, CDR2 SQIVND (reference sequence). The CDR3 loop is CASSIDSGQLPPYGYTF. In DNA form, the CDR3 reads TGTGCCAGTAGTATCGACTCCGGACAGCTCCCCCCGTATGGCTACACCTTC.

The chain couples TRBV7-8 to TRBJ1-3; unclear D gene. This CDR3 is 12 amino acids long. Trimming left V 5 bases short and J 4 bases short, with 6 bases between. Germline loops: CDR1 SGHVS, CDR2 FQNEAQ. The CDR3 reads CASSPDGNTIYF. In nucleotides, the CDR3 is TGTGCCAGCAGCCCGGACGGAAACACCATATATTTT.

The genes are TRBV6-5 and TRBJ1-3; 7 positions match TRBD1. V shed 2 bases, J shed 2 bases, and the junction held 0 bases outside the gene matches. CDR3 size: 14 residues. Germline V gene data show CDR1 as MNHEY and CDR2 as SVGAGI. The CDR3 DNA follows: TGTGCCAGCAGTTACAGGGGGCCTGGAAACACCATATATTTT. Encoded protein: CASSYRGPGNTIYF.

The chain combines TRBV6-5 with TRBJ1-1, with a tentative D call TRBD1 (5 bases). CDR1 and CDR2 from the germline V gene are MNHEY and SVGAGI. Trimming took 0 bases from V and 0 from J, leaving 8 bases between them. The length of the CDR3 is 15 residues. The CDR3 region is CASSYSGPVNTEAFF. CDR3 nucleotides: TGTGCCAGCAGTTACTCGGGACCTGTGAACACTGAAGCTTTCTTT.

The rearrangement joins TRBV19 to TRBJ1-2; D is ambiguous. CDR1 LNHDA and CDR2 SQIVND come from the germline V gene (reference sequence). V dropped 8 bases and J dropped 8 bases, with 9 bases sitting between them. This CDR3 has 10 amino acids. The CDR3 coding sequence is TGTGCCAGTTGGGGATACGGCTACACCTTC. This translates into CASWGYGYTF.